This TCR beta chain emerged from a study of post-analysis software for immune sequencing data. Study-wide results and limits: Roughly five TRBV segments occurring more often in patients than controls included TRBV5-6, TRBV5-1 and TRBV20-1. Same-batch samples co-clustered strongly by F measure.

Only a few counts were recorded for this clonotype. Its antigen remains unidentified. Researchers reported that TCR beta cDNA libraries carried unique molecular identifiers. Out of about 0.9 to 11 million T cells, about 460,000 cDNA molecules were generated. Each CDR3 protein is one row after TCRdb ran MiXCR on the PCR reads. Of 740,000 or so distinct CDR3 sequences in the sample, 53% were seen once. This CDR3 has 15 amino acids. V shed 2 bases and J shed 1 base, with 11 bases lying between them. The chain links TRBV12-3 or TRBV12-4 to TRBJ1-1; D gene uncertain. This sequence was found in a girl aged 10-17 years with multiple sclerosis. Sequencing was carried out using blood. CDR3 in DNA: TGTGCCAGCAGTTTACTTGCCCACGGGAACACTGAAGCTTTCTTT. Its protein is CASSLLAHGNTEAFF.